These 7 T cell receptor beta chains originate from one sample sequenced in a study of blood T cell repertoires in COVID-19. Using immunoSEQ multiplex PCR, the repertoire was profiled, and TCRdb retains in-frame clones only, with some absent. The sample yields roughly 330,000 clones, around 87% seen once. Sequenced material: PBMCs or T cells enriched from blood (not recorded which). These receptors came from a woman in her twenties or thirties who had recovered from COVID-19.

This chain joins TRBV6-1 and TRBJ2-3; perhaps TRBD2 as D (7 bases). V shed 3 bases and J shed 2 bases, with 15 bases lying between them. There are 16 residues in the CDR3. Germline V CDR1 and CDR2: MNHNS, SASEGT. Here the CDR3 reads CASSELGGAFTDTQYF. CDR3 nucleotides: TGTGCCAGCAGTGAGTTGGGGGGGGCGTTCACAGATACGCAGTATTTT.

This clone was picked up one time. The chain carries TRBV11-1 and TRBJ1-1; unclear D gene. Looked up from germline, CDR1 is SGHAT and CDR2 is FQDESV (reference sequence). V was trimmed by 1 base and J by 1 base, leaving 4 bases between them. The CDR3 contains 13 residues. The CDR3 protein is CASSLGENTEAFF. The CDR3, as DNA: TGTGCCAGCAGCTTAGGAGAGAACACTGAAGCTTTCTTT.

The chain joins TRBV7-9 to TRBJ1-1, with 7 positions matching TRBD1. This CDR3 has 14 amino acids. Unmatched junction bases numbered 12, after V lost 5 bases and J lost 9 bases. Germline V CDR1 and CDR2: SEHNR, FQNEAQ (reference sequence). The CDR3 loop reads CASSPRTGGSKAFF. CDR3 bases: TGTGCCAGCAGCCCACGGACAGGAGGCTCTAAAGCTTTCTTT.

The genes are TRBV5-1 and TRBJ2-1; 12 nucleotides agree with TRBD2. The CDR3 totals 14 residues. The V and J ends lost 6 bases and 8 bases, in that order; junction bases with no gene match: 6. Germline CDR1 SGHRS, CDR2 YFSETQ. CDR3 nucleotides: TGCGCCAGCAAGACTAGCGGGGGTGCGGATGAGCAGTTCTTC. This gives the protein CASKTSGGADEQFF.

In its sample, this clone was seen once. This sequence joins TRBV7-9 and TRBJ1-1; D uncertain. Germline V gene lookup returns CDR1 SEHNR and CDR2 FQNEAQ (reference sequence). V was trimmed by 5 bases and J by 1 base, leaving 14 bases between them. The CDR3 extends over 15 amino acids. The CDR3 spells CASSPRRGPNTEAFF. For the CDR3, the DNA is TGTGCCAGCAGCCCTCGGAGAGGCCCGAACACTGAAGCTTTCTTT.

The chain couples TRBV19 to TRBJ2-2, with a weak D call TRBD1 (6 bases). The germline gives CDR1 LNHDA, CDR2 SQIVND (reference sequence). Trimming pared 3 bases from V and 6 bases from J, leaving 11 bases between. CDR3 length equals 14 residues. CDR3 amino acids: CASSMRRGAGELFF. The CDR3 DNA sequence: TGTGCCAGTAGTATGCGCAGGGGAGCCGGGGAGCTGTTTTTT.

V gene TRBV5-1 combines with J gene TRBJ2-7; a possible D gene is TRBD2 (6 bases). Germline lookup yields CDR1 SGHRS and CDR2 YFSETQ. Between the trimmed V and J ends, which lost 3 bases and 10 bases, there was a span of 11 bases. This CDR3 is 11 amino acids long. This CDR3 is CASSWGDFQYF. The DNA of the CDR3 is TGCGCCAGCAGCTGGGGGGACTTCCAGTACTTC.